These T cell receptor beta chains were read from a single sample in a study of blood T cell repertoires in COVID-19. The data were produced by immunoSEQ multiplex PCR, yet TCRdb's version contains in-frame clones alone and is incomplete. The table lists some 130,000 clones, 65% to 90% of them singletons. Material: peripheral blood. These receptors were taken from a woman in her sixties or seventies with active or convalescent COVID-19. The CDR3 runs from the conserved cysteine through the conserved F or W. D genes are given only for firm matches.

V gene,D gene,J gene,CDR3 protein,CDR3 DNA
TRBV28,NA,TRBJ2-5,CASSYSTRAGETQYF,TGTGCCAGCAGTTACTCGACTAGGGCGGGGGAGACCCAGTACTTC
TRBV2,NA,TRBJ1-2,CASSAGGANYGYTF,TGTGCCAGCAGTGCAGGAGGCGCTAACTATGGCTACACCTTC
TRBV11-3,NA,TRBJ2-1,CASSSLIEGEQFF,TGTGCCAGCAGCTCCTTAATTGAGGGTGAGCAGTTCTTC
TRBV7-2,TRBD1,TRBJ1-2,CASSLVWTGTYGYTF,TGTGCCAGCAGCTTAGTCTGGACAGGGACCTATGGCTACACCTTC
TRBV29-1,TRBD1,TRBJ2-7,CSVDSGQSYEQYF,TGCAGCGTAGACTCGGGACAGTCCTACGAGCAGTACTTC
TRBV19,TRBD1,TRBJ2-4,CASSPGTANAKNIQYF,TGTGCCAGTAGTCCCGGGACAGCGAACGCCAAAAACATTCAGTACTTC
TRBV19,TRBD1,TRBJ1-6,CASSPTGGNSPLHF,TGTGCCAGTAGTCCAACAGGGGGAAATTCACCCCTCCACTTT
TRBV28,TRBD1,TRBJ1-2,CASLNDRGAQGYTF,TGTGCCAGCCTCAATGACAGGGGCGCTCAGGGCTACACCTTC
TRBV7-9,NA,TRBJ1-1,CASSLEVGTEAFF,TGTGCCAGCAGCTTAGAGGTCGGGACTGAAGCTTTCTTT
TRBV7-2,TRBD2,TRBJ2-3,CASSPPPFGTSVTDTQYF,TGTGCCAGCAGCCCACCCCCTTTCGGGACTAGCGTCACAGATACGCAGTATTTT
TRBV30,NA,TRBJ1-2,CAWRGAGVGGYTF,TGTGCCTGGAGGGGAGCAGGGGTTGGTGGCTACACCTTC
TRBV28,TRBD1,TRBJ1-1,CASSGRGQVNTEAFF,TGTGCCAGCAGTGGAAGAGGACAGGTGAACACTGAAGCTTTCTTT
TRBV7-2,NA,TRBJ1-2,CASSLLDRNYGYTF,TGTGCCAGCAGCCTCCTAGACCGTAACTATGGCTACACCTTC
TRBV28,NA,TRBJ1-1,CASSDQGGNTEAFF,TGTGCCAGCAGTGATCAGGGAGGAAACACTGAAGCTTTCTTT
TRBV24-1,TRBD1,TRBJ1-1,CATSSGGQNTEAFF,TGTGCCACCAGTTCAGGGGGCCAGAACACTGAAGCTTTCTTT